This TCR beta chain stems from a study of identical twins. Study results and limitations: When twins shared out-of-frame alpha sequences, those sequences had excess low generation probability.

TCRdb fed the 5' RACE reads into MiXCR, producing one record per CDR3 protein. The sample gives about 520,000 distinct CDR3 sequences, less than 25% of which show up once; about 0.91% is in the top ten. This clonotype was detected a few times. The target antigen is unknown. Everyone who gave samples was a healthy Caucasian. Trimming pared 7 bases from V and 9 bases from J, leaving 21 bases between. Germline CDR1 reads MNHNS; CDR2 reads SASEGT. The CDR3 runs 15 residues. The data were also submitted as part of a second study, on T cells expressing NK-cell markers.

The J gene is TRBJ2-2, the V gene TRBV6-1; D may be TRBD1 or TRBD2 (6 bases each). The sequenced sample consisted of CD4+ T cells sorted from blood. This TCR derives from a woman under 30 in good health. The CDR3 spells CASTTKLGGSRELFF. The CDR3, as DNA: TGTGCCAGCACCACTAAGCTAGGGGGGAGCCGGGAGCTGTTTTTT.